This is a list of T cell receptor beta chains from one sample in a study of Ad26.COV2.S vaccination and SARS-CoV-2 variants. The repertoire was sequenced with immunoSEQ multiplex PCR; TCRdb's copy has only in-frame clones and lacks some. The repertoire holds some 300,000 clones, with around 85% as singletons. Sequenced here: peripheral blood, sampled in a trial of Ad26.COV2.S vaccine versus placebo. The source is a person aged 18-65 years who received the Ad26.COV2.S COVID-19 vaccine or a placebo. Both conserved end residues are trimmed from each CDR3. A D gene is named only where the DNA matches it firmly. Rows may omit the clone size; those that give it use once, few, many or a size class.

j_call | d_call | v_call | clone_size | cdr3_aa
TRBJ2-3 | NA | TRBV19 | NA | ATVAGTGHPDTQY
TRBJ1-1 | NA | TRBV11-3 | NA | ASSFRSTENTEAF
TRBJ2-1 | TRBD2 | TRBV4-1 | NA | ASSQVGEAGWDNEQF
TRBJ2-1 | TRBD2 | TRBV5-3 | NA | ARSTGTSGRLYNEQF
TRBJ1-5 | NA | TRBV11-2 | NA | ASSLDGPRGHSNQPQH
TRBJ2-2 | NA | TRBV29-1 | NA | SVAKQPNTGELF
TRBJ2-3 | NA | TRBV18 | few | ASSPTDTQY
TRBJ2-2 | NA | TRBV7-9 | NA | ASSLGRREFSGELF
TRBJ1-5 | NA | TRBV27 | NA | ASSLSRQQPQH
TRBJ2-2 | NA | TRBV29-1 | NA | SAREAGELF
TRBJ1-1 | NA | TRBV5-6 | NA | ASSLLDRTNTEAF
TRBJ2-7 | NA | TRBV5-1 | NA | ASSLNIQEEQY
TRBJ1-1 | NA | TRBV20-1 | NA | SLRTNTEAF
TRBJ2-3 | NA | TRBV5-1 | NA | ASSLSEYTDTQY
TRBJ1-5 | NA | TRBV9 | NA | ASSPQGSNQPQH
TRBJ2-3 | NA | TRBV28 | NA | ASRTPTDTQY
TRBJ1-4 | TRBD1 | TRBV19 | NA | ASKQGDTNEKLF
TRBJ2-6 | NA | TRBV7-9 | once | ASSLGSGANVLT
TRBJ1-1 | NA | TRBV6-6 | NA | ASIKAVESEAF
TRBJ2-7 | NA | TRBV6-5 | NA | ASCSAGYEQY
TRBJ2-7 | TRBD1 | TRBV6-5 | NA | ASSTTGVSEQY
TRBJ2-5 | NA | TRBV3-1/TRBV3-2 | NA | ASSQDLVVGTETQY
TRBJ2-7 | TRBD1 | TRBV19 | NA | ASSYGQGAKEQY
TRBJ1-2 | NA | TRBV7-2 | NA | ASSIPGAENYGYT
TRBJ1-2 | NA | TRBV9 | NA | ASSVVGQGLYGYT
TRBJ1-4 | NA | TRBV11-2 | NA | ASSFAGSTNEKLF
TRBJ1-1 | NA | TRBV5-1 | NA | ASNLRGDTEAF
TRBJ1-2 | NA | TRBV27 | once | ASRLRVSEGGYT
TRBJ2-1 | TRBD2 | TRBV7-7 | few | ASSLGAGGVSDEQF
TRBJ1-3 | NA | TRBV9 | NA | ASSVELRGAGNTIY
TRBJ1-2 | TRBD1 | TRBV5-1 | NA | ASKAMDRGLRNYGYT
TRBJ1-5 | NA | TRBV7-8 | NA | ASSLSTGGHQPQH
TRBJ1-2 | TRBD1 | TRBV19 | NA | ASGDRGRSDYGYT
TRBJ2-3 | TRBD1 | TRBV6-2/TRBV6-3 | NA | ASSYSSLGTAKY
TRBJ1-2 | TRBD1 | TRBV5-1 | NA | ASSYGTGNYGYT
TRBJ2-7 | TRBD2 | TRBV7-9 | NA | ASRPSGGPYEQY
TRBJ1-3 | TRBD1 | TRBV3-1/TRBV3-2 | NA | ASSQDLQGANTIY
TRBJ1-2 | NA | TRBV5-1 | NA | ASSFYRPDYGYT
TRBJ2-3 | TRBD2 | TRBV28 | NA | ASSFLTGGAGTQY
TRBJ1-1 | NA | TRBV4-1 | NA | ASSQGGVGNTEAF
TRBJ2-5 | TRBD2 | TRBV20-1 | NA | SASVSGGAGETQY
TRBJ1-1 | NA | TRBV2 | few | ASSYQSPDTEAF
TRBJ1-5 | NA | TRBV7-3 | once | ASSLFPGQPQH
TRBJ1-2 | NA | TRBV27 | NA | ASSLLGAYANYGYT
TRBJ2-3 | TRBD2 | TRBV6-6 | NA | ASSYREGGIPDTQY
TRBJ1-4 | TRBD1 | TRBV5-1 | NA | ASSAPDRGNEKLF